This T cell receptor beta chain was recovered during a study of blood T cell repertoires in COVID-19. As for the study in general: The United States, Italy and Spain supplied acute and convalescent COVID-19 samples. Nucleic acid was either cDNA or gDNA, and it came from T cells, B-cell-depleted T cells, or PBMCs.

The CDR3 extends over 18 amino acids. From germline, CDR1 is LNHDA and CDR2 SQIVND (reference sequence). The V and J ends lost 3 bases and 3 bases respectively, with 18 bases between them. In the study's own analysis: Using reference gene primer amplification, nucleated cell counts were estimated. Clones were read by immunoSEQ multiplex PCR, and TCRdb kept only the in-frame ones, dropping some. V and J calls and clone size come straight from that table; D and trimming were deduced from the DNA. Of about 59,000 clones listed, approximately 80% are singletons. The chain couples TRBV19 to TRBJ2-6; tentative D call: TRBD2 (6 bases). The source material was peripheral blood. This clonotype originated in an elderly woman with acute or convalescent COVID-19. The CDR3 DNA follows: TGTGCCAGTAGTATTCGAGCAAGCGGGTCGTTTGGGGCCAACGTCCTGACTTTC. Translated: CASSIRASGSFGANVLTF.